One sample yielded the 18 T cell receptor beta chains listed below, sequenced in a study of blood T cell repertoires in COVID-19. Only in-frame clones appear in the TCRdb table, and some are missing; sequencing was by immunoSEQ multiplex PCR. This sample has some 110,000 clones, with 86% found just once. Material for sequencing was peripheral blood. The receptors come from an older man who had recovered from COVID-19.

The rearrangement uses TRBV24-1 and TRBJ1-5, with TRBD1 matching over 8 bases. Germline V gene lookup returns CDR1 KGHDR and CDR2 SFDVKD. V dropped 3 bases and J dropped 6; count of bases not matched to a gene: 6. The CDR3 is 15 amino acids. The CDR3 reads CATSDRQGSGQPQHF. The DNA for the CDR3 is TGTGCCACCAGTGATAGACAGGGGTCGGGTCAGCCCCAGCATTTT.

Only one count was recorded for this clone. J is TRBJ1-5 and V is TRBV2; 9 nucleotides match TRBD1. Germline V gene sequence: CDR1 SNHLY, CDR2 FYNNEI. CDR3 length: 16 amino acids. V shed 6 bases and J 0 bases; nucleotides not matched to a gene: 6. CDR3 sequence reads: CASSVGDRDSNQPQHF. The CDR3 DNA is TGTGCCAGCAGCGTAGGGGACAGGGATAGCAATCAGCCCCAGCATTTT.

The CDR3, as DNA: TGTGCCAGCAGTCCGACTAGCTTCAATCCGGATACGCAGTATTTT. It yields the protein CASSPTSFNPDTQYF. The V gene is TRBV6-2 or TRBV6-3, the J gene TRBJ2-3, with TRBD2 matching over 7 bases. Germline-derived CDR1 and CDR2 are MNHEY and SVGEGT. The V gene end was trimmed by 5 bases and the J gene end by 6 bases; junction bases not matched to a gene: 11. The CDR3 loop spans 15 amino acids.

The chain couples TRBV11-2 to TRBJ1-2; D unresolved. The CDR3 runs to 11 residues. The V end was cut by 0 bases, the J end by 8 bases, with 4 bases between. Germline lookup yields CDR1 SGHAT and CDR2 FQNNGV. CDR3 loop: CASSLERGYTF. CDR3 in DNA: TGTGCCAGCAGCTTAGAGAGAGGCTACACCTTC.

The V call is TRBV6-5, the J call TRBJ2-2; tentatively, D is TRBD1 (5 bases). The CDR3 is 15 residues long. Germline V gene data show CDR1 as MNHEY and CDR2 as SVGAGI. V lost 0 bases and J 6 bases, leaving 11 bases between the germline ends. The CDR3 DNA is TGTGCCAGCAGTTACTCAGGGGTATGGCCCGGGGAGCTGTTTTTT. This encodes CASSYSGVWPGELFF.

J is TRBJ2-1 and V is TRBV29-1; D is possibly TRBD2 (6 bases). Looked up from germline, CDR1 is SQVTM and CDR2 is ANQGSEA. This CDR3 spans 15 amino acids. V lost 4 bases and J lost 2, with 15 bases in between. CDR3 in amino acids: CSVVGGFKTYNEQFF. The CDR3 bases are TGCAGCGTTGTAGGAGGGTTCAAGACCTACAATGAGCAGTTCTTC.

The chain is built from TRBV28 and TRBJ1-2; weak D call: TRBD1 (5 bases). The ends were cut back, 3 bases at V and 7 bases at J, with 9 bases in the middle. Germline loops: CDR1 MDHEN, CDR2 SYDVKM. The CDR3 runs 12 residues. The CDR3 sequence: CASSFRTSGYTF. The CDR3 region has the DNA TGTGCCAGCAGTTTCCGGACATCTGGCTACACCTTC.

CDR3 nucleotide sequence: TGTGCCAGCAGCTTGCCCGGGGACAGGGGGGCCGCTGGCTACACCTTC. Translated: CASSLPGDRGAAGYTF. The chain joins TRBV5-4 to TRBJ1-2; 11 nucleotides line up with TRBD1. V trimming: 1 base; J trimming: 7 bases; junction bases outside the gene matches: 9. The CDR3 length is 16 residues. Per the germline V gene, CDR1 is SGHNT and CDR2 is YYREEE (reference sequence).

The chain carries TRBV19 and TRBJ2-3, with TRBD2 matching over 10 bases. V was pared by 5 bases and J by 1 base, with 6 bases of the junction left unmatched. CDR3 length: 16 amino acids. Germline V gives CDR1 LNHDA, CDR2 SQIVND (reference sequence). The CDR3 sequence is CASSSGLAGGTDTQYF. Written as DNA, the CDR3 is TGTGCCAGTAGTTCAGGCCTAGCGGGGGGCACAGATACGCAGTATTTT.

The gene calls are TRBV3-1 (or the pseudogene TRBV3-2) and TRBJ1-2; 7 nucleotides agree with TRBD1. Per germline, CDR1 LGHDT and CDR2 YNNKEL (reference sequence). Trimming removed 4 bases from V and 2 bases from J; junction bases left unmatched: 4. CDR3 size: 14 residues. DNA of the CDR3: TGTGCCAGCAGCCCCAGGGGGATCAACTATGGCTACACCTTC. This encodes CASSPRGINYGYTF.

This chain joins TRBV7-2 and TRBJ2-7, with TRBD2 matching over 14 bases. The CDR3 is 18 amino acids. Germline V lookup: CDR1 SGHTA, CDR2 FQGNSA. The trim removed 2 bases at V and 2 bases at J, leaving 8 bases unmatched. This CDR3 reads CASSLSLTSGRGPYEQYF. CDR3 nucleotide sequence: TGTGCCAGCAGCTTAAGCCTGACTAGCGGGAGGGGTCCCTACGAGCAGTACTTC.

The chain carries TRBV10-3 and TRBJ2-2; TRBD2 might be the D (5 bases). The germline V and J ends were trimmed by 8 bases and 3 bases, with 16 bases remaining between them. This CDR3 is built from 15 residues. Per the germline V gene, CDR1 is ENHRY and CDR2 is SYGVKD. The DNA for the CDR3 is TGTGCCATCTCCCCGGCGGGCTCTGACACCGGGGAGCTGTTTTTT. Its protein is CAISPAGSDTGELFF.

The rearrangement uses TRBV9 and TRBJ1-2; D is unresolved. V was shortened by 5 bases and J by 0 bases, with 17 bases between the two germline ends. The CDR3 has 16 residues. Germline assignment: CDR1 SGDLS and CDR2 YYNGEE. CDR3 amino acids: CASSKRHADPNYGYTF. The DNA for the CDR3 is TGTGCCAGCAGTAAGAGACACGCAGATCCTAACTATGGCTACACCTTC.

The V gene is TRBV2, the J gene TRBJ1-6; 8 bases align to TRBD1. With 8 bases clipped from V and 5 bases from J, the junction kept 14 bases outside the gene matches. CDR3 length: 17 residues. Per germline, CDR1 SNHLY and CDR2 FYNNEI. The CDR3 region is CASSLLRGRFDNSPLHF. In DNA, the CDR3 is TGTGCCAGCTCACTACTCAGGGGGCGGTTTGATAATTCACCCCTCCACTTT.

The V call is TRBV2, the J call TRBJ1-6; possibly TRBD1 for D (6 bases). V was shortened by 2 bases and J by 6 bases, with 11 bases between the two germline ends. CDR3 length: 15 residues. The germline CDR1 and CDR2 sequences are SNHLY and FYNNEI. The CDR3 nucleotides read TGTGCCAGCAGTGAAACAGGGTTGATTAATTCACCCCTCCACTTT. This sequence encodes CASSETGLINSPLHF.

The chain uses TRBV6-2 or TRBV6-3 and TRBJ1-1; D is possibly TRBD1 (6 bases). Germline CDR1 is MNHEY and CDR2 is SVGEGT. The V end lost 6 bases, the J end lost 4 bases, and 12 bases lay between the germline ends. The CDR3 consists of 13 residues. The CDR3 nucleotides are TGTGCCAGCAGCCGCCTCAGGGGCACTGAAGCTTTCTTT. This encodes CASSRLRGTEAFF.

A single count supports this clone. The chain recombines TRBV27 with TRBJ1-4; a weak D match, TRBD1 (6 bases). Germline-derived CDR1 and CDR2 are MNHEY and SMNVEV (reference sequence). V shed 1 base and J shed 7 bases, with 19 bases lying between them. The CDR3 is made up of 17 amino acids. This CDR3 is CASSLWGTGITGEKLFF. The CDR3 region has the DNA TGTGCCAGCAGTTTATGGGGTACAGGGATCACTGGTGAAAAACTGTTTTTT.

The chain recombines TRBV6-6 with TRBJ1-1; TRBD1 aligns across 10 bases. Per germline, CDR1 MNHNY and CDR2 SVGAGI (reference sequence). This CDR3 region has 15 residues. V lost 5 bases and J lost 2; bases outside the gene matches: 5. CDR3 sequence reads: CASSVRTGGNTEAFF. As DNA, the CDR3 is TGTGCCAGCAGTGTGAGGACAGGGGGTAACACTGAAGCTTTCTTT.